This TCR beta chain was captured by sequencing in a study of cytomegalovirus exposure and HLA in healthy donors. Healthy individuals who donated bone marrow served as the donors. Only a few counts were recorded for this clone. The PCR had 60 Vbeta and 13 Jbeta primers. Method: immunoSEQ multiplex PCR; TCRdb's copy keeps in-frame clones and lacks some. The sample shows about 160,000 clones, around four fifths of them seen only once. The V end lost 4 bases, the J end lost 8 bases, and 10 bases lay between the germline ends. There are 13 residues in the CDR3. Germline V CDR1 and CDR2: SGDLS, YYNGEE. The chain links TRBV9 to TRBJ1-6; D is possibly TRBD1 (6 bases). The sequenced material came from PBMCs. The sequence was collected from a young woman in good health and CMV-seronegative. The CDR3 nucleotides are TGTGCCAGCAGCCAAAACAGGGATTCACCCCTCCACTTT. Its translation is CASSQNRDSPLHF.